This record looks at one T cell receptor (beta chain) sequence and its context. Antigen: not known. This specimen belongs to a study of cytomegalovirus exposure and HLA in healthy donors. General study findings and limits: TCR sequences were mostly rare, though some public TCRs occurred in many donors. By a later analysis, the bulk of CMV-associated TCR beta chains appeared HLA-restricted.

The CDR3 has 15 amino acids. The germline V gene encodes CDR1 SGHRS and CDR2 YFSETQ. V gave up 4 bases and J gave up 6 bases; unmatched junction bases: 8. The PCR ran on 60 Vbeta and 13 Jbeta primers. Here immunoSEQ multiplex PCR was the method, and the copy in TCRdb shows in-frame clones only, minus some. Of over 95,000 clones in the sample, over 65% are singletons; the top ten hold just under 2.5%. The sequencing sample was made of PBMCs. V gene TRBV5-1 combines with J gene TRBJ2-1, with 9 bases identical to TRBD1. This receptor was obtained from a young woman in good health and CMV-seronegative. The CDR3 DNA reads TGCGCCAGCAGCCTCCCCGGGACAGGGCTCAATGAGCAGTTCTTC. Translated: CASSLPGTGLNEQFF.